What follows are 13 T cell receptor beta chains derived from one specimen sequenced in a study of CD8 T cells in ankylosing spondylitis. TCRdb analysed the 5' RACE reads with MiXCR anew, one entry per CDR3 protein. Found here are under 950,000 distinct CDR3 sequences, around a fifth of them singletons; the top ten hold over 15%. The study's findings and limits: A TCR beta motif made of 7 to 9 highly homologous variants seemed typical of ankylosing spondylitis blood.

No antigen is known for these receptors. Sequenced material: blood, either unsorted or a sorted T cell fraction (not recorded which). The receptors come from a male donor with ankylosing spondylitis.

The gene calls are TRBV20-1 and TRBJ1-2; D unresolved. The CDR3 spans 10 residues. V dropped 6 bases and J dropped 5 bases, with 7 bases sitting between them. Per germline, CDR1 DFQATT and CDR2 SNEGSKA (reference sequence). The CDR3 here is CSAEDYGYTF. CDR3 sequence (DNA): TGCAGTGCAGAAGATTATGGCTACACCTTC.

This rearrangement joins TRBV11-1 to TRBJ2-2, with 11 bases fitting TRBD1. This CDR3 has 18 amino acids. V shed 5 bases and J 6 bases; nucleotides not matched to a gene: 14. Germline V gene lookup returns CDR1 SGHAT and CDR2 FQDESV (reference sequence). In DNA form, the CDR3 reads TGTGCCAGCAGCCGACTCCGGGACAGGGGGAATTCGGCCGGGGAGCTGTTTTTT. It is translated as CASSRLRDRGNSAGELFF.

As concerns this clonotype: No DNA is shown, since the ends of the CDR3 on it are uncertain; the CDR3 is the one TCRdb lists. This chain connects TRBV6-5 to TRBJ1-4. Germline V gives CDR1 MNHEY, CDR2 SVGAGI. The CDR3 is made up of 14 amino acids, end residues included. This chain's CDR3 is CASSSSGTDEKLFF.

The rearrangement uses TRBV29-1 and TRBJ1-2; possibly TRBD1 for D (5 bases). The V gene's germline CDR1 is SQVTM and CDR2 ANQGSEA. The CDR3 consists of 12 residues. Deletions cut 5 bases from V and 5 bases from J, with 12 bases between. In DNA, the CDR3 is TGCAGCGTTCTGGACAATACTTATGGCTACACCTTC. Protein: CSVLDNTYGYTF.

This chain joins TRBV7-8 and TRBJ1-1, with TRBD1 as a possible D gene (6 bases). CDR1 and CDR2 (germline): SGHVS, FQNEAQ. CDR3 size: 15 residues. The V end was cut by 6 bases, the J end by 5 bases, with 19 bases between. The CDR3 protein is CASRPLRGGLTEAFF. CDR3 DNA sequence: TGTGCCAGCAGACCCCTGCGCGGGGGGCTTACTGAAGCTTTCTTT.

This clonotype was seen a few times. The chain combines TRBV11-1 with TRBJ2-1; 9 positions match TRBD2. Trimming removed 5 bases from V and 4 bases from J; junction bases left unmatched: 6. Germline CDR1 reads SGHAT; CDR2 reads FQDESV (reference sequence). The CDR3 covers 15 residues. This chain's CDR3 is CASSPAGGPYNEQFF. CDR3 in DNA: TGTGCCAGCAGCCCCGCGGGGGGGCCTTACAATGAGCAGTTCTTC.

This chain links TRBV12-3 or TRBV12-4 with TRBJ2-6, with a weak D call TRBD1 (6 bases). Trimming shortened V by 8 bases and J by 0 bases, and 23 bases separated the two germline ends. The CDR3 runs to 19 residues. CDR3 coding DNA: TGTGCCAGCCGGTTTAACTGGAACAGGGCTAACTCTGGGGCCAACGTCCTGACTTTC. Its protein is CASRFNWNRANSGANVLTF.

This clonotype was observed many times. The CDR3 loop is CSASVFLDRSYEQYF. The CDR3 DNA reads as TGCAGTGCTAGTGTTTTTCTGGACAGATCCTACGAGCAGTACTTC. The rearrangement links TRBV20-1 to TRBJ2-7; D is possibly TRBD1 (6 bases). V shed 3 bases and J shed 1 base, with 16 bases lying between them. Looked up from germline, CDR1 is DFQATT and CDR2 is SNEGSKA (reference sequence). The CDR3 sequence is 15 residues long.

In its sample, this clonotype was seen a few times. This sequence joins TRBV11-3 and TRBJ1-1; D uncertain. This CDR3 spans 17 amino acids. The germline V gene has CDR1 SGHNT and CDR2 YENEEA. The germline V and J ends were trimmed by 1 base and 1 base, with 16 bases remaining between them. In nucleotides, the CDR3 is TGTGCCAGCAGCTTAGGGATGCTATCGGCGCCGAACACTGAAGCTTTCTTT. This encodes CASSLGMLSAPNTEAFF.

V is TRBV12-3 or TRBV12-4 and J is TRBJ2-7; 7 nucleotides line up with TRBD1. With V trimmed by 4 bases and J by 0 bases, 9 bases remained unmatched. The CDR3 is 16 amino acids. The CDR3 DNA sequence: TGTGCCAGCAGTTCGCGACAGGGTTGGGACTCCTACGAGCAGTACTTC. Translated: CASSSRQGWDSYEQYF.

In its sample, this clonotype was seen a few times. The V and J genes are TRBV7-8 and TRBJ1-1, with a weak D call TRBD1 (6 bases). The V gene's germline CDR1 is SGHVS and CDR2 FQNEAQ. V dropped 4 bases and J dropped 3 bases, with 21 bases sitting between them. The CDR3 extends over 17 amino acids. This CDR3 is CASSYKMRQVSYTEAFF. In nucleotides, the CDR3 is TGTGCCAGCAGCTATAAAATGAGACAGGTTTCGTACACTGAAGCTTTCTTT.

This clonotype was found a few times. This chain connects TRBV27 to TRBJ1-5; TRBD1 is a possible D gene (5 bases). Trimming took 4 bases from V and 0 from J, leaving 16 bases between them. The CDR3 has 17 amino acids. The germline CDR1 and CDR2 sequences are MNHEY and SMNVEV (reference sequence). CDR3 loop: CASSSRGASHSNQPQHF. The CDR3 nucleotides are TGTGCCAGCAGTTCCCGCGGGGCTAGCCATAGCAATCAGCCCCAGCATTTT.

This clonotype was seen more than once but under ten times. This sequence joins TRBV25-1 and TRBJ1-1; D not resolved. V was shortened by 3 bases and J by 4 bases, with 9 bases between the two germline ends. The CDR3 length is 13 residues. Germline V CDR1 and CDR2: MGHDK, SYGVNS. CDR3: CASSERASTEAFF. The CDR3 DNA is TGTGCCAGCAGTGAGAGGGCGAGCACTGAAGCTTTCTTT.